This T cell receptor beta chain comes out of a study of blood T cells in healthy people across ages (dated by TCRdb to the mid-2010s). A note on the overall study: Template switching captured roughly one uniquely barcoded TCR beta cDNA molecule per two T cells in model experiments. To avoid experimental bias, donors of different ages were spread randomly across the sequencing lanes. The donors were divided into four age groups: young (average approximately 17 years), middle-aged (under 40), aged (approximately 62) and long-lived (roughly 88). Using deep sequencing normalized with unique cDNA molecular identifiers, the study measured how TCR beta repertoire diversity changes with age. The study analyzed two additional independent replicas of 1 million unique cDNA reads from the same blood draw for two donors, one aged 18 to 30 and one aged 80 or older.

The library came from 5' RACE. TCRdb names Illumina HiSeq 2500 as the instrument used. The second PCR ran for about 6 to 12 cycles and used a J-beta primer mix along with a sample-barcoded 5' primer. A unique molecular identifier was introduced onto each TCR beta cDNA molecule by a template-switch 5' adaptor carrying 12 random nucleotides. Each sample yielded at least 2.5 million CDR3-containing paired-end reads. The Mint cDNA synthesis kit, primed by a TRBC-specific oligonucleotide, was used to synthesize first-strand cDNA from all RNA. Following uracil-DNA glycosylase treatment, a first 18-cycle PCR with universal primers M1SS and BC2_uni_R was performed on all cDNA. Per the source publication's procedure: For normalization, 1 million high-quality reads were randomly selected from each sample, with every read carrying a distinct molecular identifier. Reads with shared molecular identifiers were discarded instead of being binned into consensus sequences. CDR3 identification, clonotype clustering and error correction used MiTCR with a Q25 quality threshold and the strictest error-elimination algorithm. A nonparametric unseen species model with Euler transformation was used to estimate lower-bound total TCR beta diversity. The public reads were run again by TCRdb, first through fastp at Q25 and then through MiXCR, and only productive beta chains were kept. Rows merge per CDR3 protein into single entries with the most common DNA and genes. The V and J calls follow TCRdb's processing rather than the paper's. The sample yields 1.5 million to 2 million distinct CDR3 sequences; approximately 28% were counted once. The top ten constitute roughly 8.2% of the sample.

About this clonotype itself: No cognate antigen has been identified for it. No clone much larger than this one lies a single base away; base qualities are absent.

In the germline V gene (reference sequence), CDR1 corresponds to DFQATT and CDR2 to SNEGSKA. From its cysteine to its phenylalanine, the CDR3 spans 19 amino acids. Only CDR3 DNA is held: 57 bases, read in frame from base 1. V loses 6 bases at its end and J loses 0 bases; junction bases beyond the gene matches: 13. The paper as a whole reports these results and caveats: Bulk unsorted PBMC profiling prevented conclusive comparison of naive and antigen-experienced compartments. As age increased, observed TCR beta diversity per million T cells dropped in a roughly linear way, and a significant reduction was already evident by age about 40. Observed TCR beta diversity correlated strongly with the percentage of naive T cells measured by flow cytometry. Compared with the aged group, the long-lived group had more naive CD4+ T cells, fewer expanded clones and increased TCR diversity, a pattern suggesting age selection. The CMV infection status of donors was not known, potentially confounding age-related changes in expanded clonotypes. Estimates of total diversity from one million sequenced T cells were regarded as lower bounds and underestimates.

Donors were about 36 systemically healthy Caucasian individuals from Russia aged roughly 6 to 90 years. Each donor gave 8 to 10 milliliters of peripheral blood, drawn into EDTA-treated Vacutainer tubes. PBMCs were isolated by Ficoll-Paque density-gradient centrifugation, with at least 6 million obtained per sample. Trizol reagent was used to extract total RNA from PBMCs, with at least 6 micrograms per sample. For every donor, an aliquot of PBMCs went through flow cytometry to measure the percentages of naive CD45RAhigh/CD27high T cells. The rearranged segments are TRBV20-1 and TRBJ2-1; the junction holds 14 bases that match TRBD2. This TCR was recovered from a woman aged 25-40 years in good health. The sequenced material came from blood. The CDR3 reads CSASSGLAGDISSYNEQFF. Here is the DNA: TGCAGTGCCAGCTCGGGACTAGCGGGGGATATATCCTCCTACAATGAGCAGTTCTTC.